Given below is one T cell receptor beta chain in context. Per the germline V gene, CDR1 is SGHTA and CDR2 is FQGTGA. This CDR3 has 13 amino acids. V was clipped by 5 bases and J by 0 bases, with 5 bases between them. Treatment in this sample: about 20 received Ad26.COV2.S at low or high dose, single or two shots; five or six received placebo; per-sample allocation not given. Samples came from day 63 after the first vaccine or placebo injection. The data stem from a study of Ad26.COV2.S vaccination and SARS-CoV-2 variants. This table comes from immunoSEQ multiplex PCR, and its TCRdb copy is limited to in-frame clones, with some not included. The sample consists of 350,000 to 500,000 clones, roughly 87% of them appearing once.

V usage is TRBV7-3 and J usage is TRBJ2-1; D unresolved. Here the sequenced sample was peripheral blood, taken in a trial of Ad26.COV2.S vaccine versus placebo. The sequence was collected from a person aged 18-65 years who received the Ad26.COV2.S COVID-19 vaccine or a placebo. CDR3 nucleotide sequence: TGTGCCAGCAGCGCGAACTCCTACAATGAGCAGTTCTTC. Protein sequence: CASSANSYNEQFF.